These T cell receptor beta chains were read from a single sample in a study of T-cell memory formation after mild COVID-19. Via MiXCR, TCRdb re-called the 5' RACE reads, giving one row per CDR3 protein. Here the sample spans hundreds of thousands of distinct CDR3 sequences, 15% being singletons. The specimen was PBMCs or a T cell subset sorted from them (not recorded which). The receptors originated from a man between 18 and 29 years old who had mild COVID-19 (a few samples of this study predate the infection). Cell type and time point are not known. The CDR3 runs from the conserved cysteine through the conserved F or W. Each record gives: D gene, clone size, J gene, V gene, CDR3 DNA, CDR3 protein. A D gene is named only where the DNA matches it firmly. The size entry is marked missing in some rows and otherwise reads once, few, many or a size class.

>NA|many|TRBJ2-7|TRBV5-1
TGCGCCAGCAGCTCCAACCCGACAGGCTACGAGCAGTACTTC
CASSSNPTGYEQYF
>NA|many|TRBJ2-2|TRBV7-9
TGTGCCAGCAGTTCCGGGACTGTTAACACCGGGGAGCTGTTTTTT
CASSSGTVNTGELFF
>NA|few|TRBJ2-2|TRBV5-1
TGCGCCAGCAGCTTTGTGGCCGGGAAGGCCACCGGGGAGCTGTTTTTT
CASSFVAGKATGELFF
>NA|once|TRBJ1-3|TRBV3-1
TGTGCCAGCAGCCAAGACCCTTGGCTGGACGGGACTGGAAACACCATATATTTT
CASSQDPWLDGTGNTIYF
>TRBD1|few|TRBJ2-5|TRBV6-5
TGTGCCAGCAGGCAGGGGGCCCAAGAGACCCAGTACTTC
CASRQGAQETQYF
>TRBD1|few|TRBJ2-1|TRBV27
TGTGCCAGCAGTTTATCTTCAGGGGGCACCTCCTACAATGAGCAGTTCTTC
CASSLSSGGTSYNEQFF
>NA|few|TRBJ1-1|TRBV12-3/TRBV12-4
TGTGCCAGCAGTCCTCAGGGACCCCCGGACACTGAAGCTTTCTTT
CASSPQGPPDTEAFF
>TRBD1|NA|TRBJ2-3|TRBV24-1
TGTGCCACCAGTGATTTCCGGGACAGGGGGCGAACAGATACGCAGTATTTT
CATSDFRDRGRTDTQYF
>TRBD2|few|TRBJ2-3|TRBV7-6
TGTGCCAGCGGTCGCGGGGGGGCCGGAGATACGCAGTATTTT
CASGRGGAGDTQYF
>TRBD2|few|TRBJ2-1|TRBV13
TGTGCCAGCAGCTCGCGTAGAGCGGGGGGCAATGAGCAGTTCTTC
CASSSRRAGGNEQFF
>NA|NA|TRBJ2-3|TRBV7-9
TGTGCCAGCAGCTTAACACGGAGTGCAGATACGCAGTATTTT
CASSLTRSADTQYF
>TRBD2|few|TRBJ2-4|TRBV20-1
TGCAGTGCTAGTCCCGGGACTAGCGGGAGCCACTTC
CSASPGTSGSHF
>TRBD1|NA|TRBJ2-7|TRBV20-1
TGCAGTGCCTGGGACAGGCTGGAGGAGCAGTACTTC
CSAWDRLEEQYF
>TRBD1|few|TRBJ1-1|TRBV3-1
TGTGCCAGCAGCCCAATAACAGGGGCGATAGCAGCTTTCTTT
CASSPITGAIAAFF
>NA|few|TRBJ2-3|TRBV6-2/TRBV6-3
TGTGCCAGCAGTTACCTGGACCAAAGGGGAGATACGCAGTATTTT
CASSYLDQRGDTQYF
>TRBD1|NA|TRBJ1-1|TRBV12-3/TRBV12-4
TGTGCCAGCAGTTTAGTACAGGGGGATGCTGAAGCTTTCTTT
CASSLVQGDAEAFF